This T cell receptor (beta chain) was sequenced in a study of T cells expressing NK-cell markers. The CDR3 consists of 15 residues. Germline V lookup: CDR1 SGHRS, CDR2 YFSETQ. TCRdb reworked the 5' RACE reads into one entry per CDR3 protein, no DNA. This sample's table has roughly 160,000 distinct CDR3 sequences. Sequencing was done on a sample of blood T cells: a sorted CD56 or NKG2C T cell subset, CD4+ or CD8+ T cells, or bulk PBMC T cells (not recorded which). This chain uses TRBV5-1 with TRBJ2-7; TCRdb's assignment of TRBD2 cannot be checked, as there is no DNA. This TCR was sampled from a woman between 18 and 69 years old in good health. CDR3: CASSQGRGRSDEQYF.